This TCR beta chain originates from a study of T cell responses to AZD1222 COVID-19 vaccine. TCRdb's copy holds only in-frame clones and misses some; the assay was immunoSEQ multiplex PCR. The sample lists 130,000 to 150,000 clones, 80% to 95% occurring once. The CDR3 loop spans 14 amino acids. Germline V gene lookup returns CDR1 MNHEY and CDR2 SMNVEV (reference sequence). V lost 6 bases and J lost 8; bases outside the gene matches: 6. The chain has TRBV27 and TRBJ1-4; TRBD1 aligns across 10 bases. The TCR was taken from an adult in good health. The starting material was peripheral blood, obtained on day 0 of AZD1222 vaccination. The CDR3 nucleotides are TGTGCCAGCAGGCCGGGACAGGGGCGAGAAAAACTGTTTTTT. Translating gives CASRPGQGREKLFF.